This record concerns one TCR beta chain sequence. Using immunoSEQ multiplex PCR, the repertoire was profiled, and TCRdb retains in-frame clones only, with some absent. The table shows over 50,000 clones, with around nine tenths occurring only once. These data are taken from a study of OX40 agonist ivuxolimab in advanced cancers. Germline V CDR1 and CDR2: LGHNA, YSLEER. The CDR3 length is 15 residues. V was pared by 0 bases and J by 4 bases, with 4 bases of the junction left unmatched. The sequencing here drew on CD4+ or CD8+ T cells sorted from blood, taken in a trial of the OX40 agonist ivuxolimab. The origin of this receptor is an adult with an advanced solid tumor such as melanoma, head and neck, liver or kidney cancer. The V gene is TRBV4-3, the J gene TRBJ2-3, with 7 bases identical to TRBD1. For the CDR3, the DNA is TGCGCCAGCAGCCAAGACGACAGGGCGCCAGATACGCAGTATTTT. It is translated as CASSQDDRAPDTQYF.